Below, 5 T cell receptor beta chains from the same sample are listed, as sequenced in a study of blood T cell repertoires in COVID-19. Profiled with immunoSEQ multiplex PCR; TCRdb holds only in-frame clones, not every one. The table includes a few hundred thousand clones, roughly nine tenths detected once. The sample consisted of PBMCs or T cells enriched from blood (not recorded which). The receptors stem from a young man who had recovered from COVID-19.

There are a few counts of this clone. This sequence joins TRBV28 and TRBJ1-1, with a possible D match to TRBD1 (5 bases). Trimming cost V 6 bases and J 3 bases, with 8 bases left between them. Germline V lookup: CDR1 MDHEN, CDR2 SYDVKM. This CDR3 is built from 12 residues. CDR3 sequence reads: CASSDRDTEAFF. As DNA, the CDR3 is TGTGCCAGCAGCGACAGAGACACTGAAGCTTTCTTT.

The chain has TRBV30 and TRBJ2-1, with D unresolved. This CDR3 is built from 14 residues. The germline V gene encodes CDR1 GTSNPN and CDR2 SVGIG (reference sequence). Deletions cut 3 bases from V and 0 bases from J, with 9 bases between. CDR3 loop: CAWSGWSSYNEQFF. CDR3 bases: TGTGCCTGGAGCGGGTGGAGCTCCTACAATGAGCAGTTCTTC. Full variable domain (rest looked up from reference TRBV30 and TRBJ2-1): SQTIHQWPATLVQPVGSPLSLECTVEGTSNPNLYWYRQAAGRGLQLLFYSVGIGQISSEVPQNLSASRPQDRQFILSSKKLLLSDSGFYLCAWSGWSSYNEQFFGPGTRLTVL.

The chain is built from TRBV7-8 and TRBJ1-3, with TRBD1 matching over 8 bases. In germline, CDR1 is SGHVS, CDR2 FQNEAQ. Trimming took 1 base from V and 4 from J; bases not matched to a gene: 3. There are 15 residues in the CDR3. The CDR3 DNA follows: TGTGCCAGCAGCTTAGGACAGGGGTACGGAAACACCATATATTTT. This encodes CASSLGQGYGNTIYF.

This clone was counted once. CDR3 sequence reads: CSASPTGRSTDTQYF. CDR3 DNA: TGCAGTGCTAGTCCCACGGGGAGGAGCACAGATACGCAGTATTTT. This chain links TRBV20-1 with TRBJ2-3, with TRBD2 as a possible D gene (6 bases). Deletions cut 3 bases from V and 0 bases from J, with 13 bases between. CDR3 length: 15 residues. Germline CDR1 is DFQATT and CDR2 is SNEGSKA (reference sequence).

This clone showed up just once. This chain joins TRBV12-3 or TRBV12-4 and TRBJ2-1; tentatively, D is TRBD2 (5 bases). V was pared by 10 bases and J by 1 base, with 11 bases between. This CDR3 region has 13 residues. The CDR3 is CATRATSYNEQFF. In nucleotides, the CDR3 is TGTGCCACGCGGGCTACTTCCTACAATGAGCAGTTCTTC.